Presented here are 24 T cell receptor beta chains from one specimen sequenced in a study of cytomegalovirus exposure and HLA in healthy donors. The PCR was carried out with 60 Vbeta primers and 13 Jbeta primers. The assay was immunoSEQ multiplex PCR, and TCRdb's table has in-frame clones only and misses some. The data contain some 200,000 clones, approximately 70% of them seen just once; the ten biggest clones take up about 2.8%. Sample: PBMCs. The origin of the receptors is a man aged 35-49 years in good health and CMV-seropositive.

CDR3 DNA sequence: TGTGCCAGCAGCGGGCACGGTGGGCAGGGGGGACCCACCGGGGAGCTGTTTTTT. Protein product: CASSGHGGQGGPTGELFF. V usage is TRBV9 and J usage is TRBJ2-2, with a tentative D call TRBD1 (7 bases). The CDR3 runs 18 residues. Trimming left V 3 bases short and J 4 bases short, with 22 bases between. In germline, CDR1 is SGDLS, CDR2 YYNGEE.

This clone was picked up a small number of times. The chain joins TRBV18 to TRBJ2-6; 7 bases align to TRBD1. With V trimmed by 3 bases and J by 4 bases, 12 bases remained unmatched. The length of the CDR3 is 18 residues. Looked up from germline, CDR1 is KGHSH and CDR2 is LQKENI. CDR3 amino acids: CASSPYSGTVMGANVLTF. The CDR3 nucleotides are TGTGCCAGCTCACCCTATTCCGGGACAGTAATGGGGGCCAACGTCCTGACTTTC. Based on the CDR3 plus reference TRBV18 and TRBJ2-6, the full variable domain is NAGVMQNPRHLVRRRGQEARLRCSPMKGHSHVYWYRQLPEEGLKFMVYLQKENIIDESGMPKERFSAEFPKEGPSILRIQQVVRGDSAAYFCASSPYSGTVMGANVLTFGAGSRLTVL.

The chain employs TRBV10-3 and TRBJ2-7; 9 bases agree with TRBD1. This CDR3 spans 16 amino acids. The germline V gene has CDR1 ENHRY and CDR2 SYGVKD. V shed 0 bases, J shed 2 bases, and the junction held 5 bases outside the gene matches. In nucleotides, the CDR3 is TGTGCCATCAGTGAGTCCGCCGGGACAGGGACCTACGAGCAGTACTTC. Translated, it gives CAISESAGTGTYEQYF.

This clone was picked up a small number of times. The gene calls are TRBV6-6 and TRBJ2-5, with 7 positions matching TRBD2. With 0 bases clipped from V and 5 bases from J, the junction kept 3 bases outside the gene matches. Germline V gene lookup returns CDR1 MNHNY and CDR2 SVGAGI (reference sequence). CDR3 size: 14 residues. The CDR3 DNA is TGTGCCAGCAGTTACTCGGCGGGGGTGGAGACCCAGTACTTC. This gives the protein CASSYSAGVETQYF.

This chain uses TRBV6-5 with TRBJ2-7, with D possibly TRBD1 on 6 matching bases. The CDR3 extends over 15 amino acids. Trimming shortened V by 5 bases and J by 0 bases, and 14 bases separated the two germline ends. In germline, CDR1 is MNHEY, CDR2 SVGAGI. CDR3: CASSGGLVSSYEQYF. The DNA for the CDR3 is TGTGCCAGCAGTGGGGGCCTGGTTAGCTCCTACGAGCAGTACTTC.

The chain's CDR3 is CASSLEVANYGYTF. The CDR3, as DNA: TGTGCCAGCAGTTTAGAAGTAGCTAACTATGGCTACACCTTC. The chain uses TRBV28 and TRBJ1-2; D call uncertain. The germline V and J ends were trimmed by 2 bases and 0 bases, with 7 bases remaining between them. CDR1 is MDHEN, CDR2 SYDVKM, per germline. The CDR3 spans 14 residues.

The chain uses TRBV2 and TRBJ2-7; no clear D. CDR1 and CDR2 (germline): SNHLY, FYNNEI. The CDR3 covers 14 residues. The germline V and J ends were trimmed by 2 bases and 2 bases, with 10 bases remaining between them. The CDR3, as DNA: TGTGCCAGCAGTGAAAAACGGAGTACCTACGAGCAGTACTTC. Its protein product is CASSEKRSTYEQYF.

The rearrangement uses TRBV5-4 and TRBJ2-2; a possible D gene is TRBD2 (6 bases). The CDR3 is 17 residues long. Trimming took off 6 bases at V and 2 bases at J, with 20 bases between the two ends. Germline loops: CDR1 SGHNT, CDR2 YYREEE (reference sequence). The DNA of the CDR3 is TGTGCCAGCATGAGAGATGGAGGGTCGTATAACACCGGGGAGCTGTTTTTT. Amino acids: CASMRDGGSYNTGELFF.

This chain uses TRBV7-8 with TRBJ1-5; TRBD1 agrees at 10 bases. Per the germline V gene, CDR1 is SGHVS and CDR2 is FQNEAQ. This CDR3 region has 16 residues. After removal of 5 bases from V and 9 bases from J, the junction contained 13 bases not matched to a gene. The CDR3 loop reads CASSGTGTGVSMPQHF. The CDR3 nucleotides read TGTGCCAGCAGCGGGACCGGGACAGGGGTATCAATGCCCCAGCATTTT.

The rearrangement joins TRBV6-4 to TRBJ1-1; 7 nucleotides line up with TRBD1. This CDR3 contains 14 residues. Germline loops: CDR1 MRHNA, CDR2 SNTAGT. V shed 6 bases, J shed 0 bases, and the junction held 4 bases outside the gene matches. The CDR3 DNA reads TGTGCCAGCAGGGGACAGAGTATGAACACTGAAGCTTTCTTT. Translated, it gives CASRGQSMNTEAFF.

The CDR3 coding sequence is TGTGCCAGCAGTGTCGGCGGGGGGCAAGAGACCCAGTACTTC. Translation gives CASSVGGGQETQYF. The chain carries TRBV6-1 and TRBJ2-5, with 8 bases lining up with TRBD2. This CDR3 is 14 amino acids long. CDR1 is MNHNS, CDR2 SASEGT, per germline. The trim removed 4 bases at V and 2 bases at J, leaving 3 bases unmatched.

The chain has TRBV6-1 and TRBJ2-7; TRBD1 matches at 7 bases. Germline trimming cut 10 bases from V and 2 bases from J; bases unmatched to any gene: 11. From germline, CDR1 is MNHNS and CDR2 SASEGT. The CDR3 has 14 residues. Here the CDR3 DNA reads TGTGCCATCCTCAGGGGGAGACTTCCCTACGAGCAGTACTTC. Its translation is CAILRGRLPYEQYF.

The gene calls are TRBV4-3 and TRBJ2-5, with TRBD1 matching over 9 bases. The DNA end is a closer match to TRBJ2-7, so the J assignment may be wrong. Germline V CDR1 and CDR2: LGHNA, YSLEER. The CDR3 is 19 residues long. The CDR3 nucleotides read TGCGCCAGCAGCCAAGAAGCCAATATAATTGGGACAGGGCCCTACGAGCAGTACTTC. It encodes CASSQEANIIGTGPYEQYF.

The chain is built from TRBV6-6 and TRBJ1-1; the D is unclear. The germline CDR1 and CDR2 sequences are MNHNY and SVGAGI (reference sequence). The CDR3 is 14 amino acids. The V end lost 6 bases, the J end lost 2 bases, and 13 bases lay between the germline ends. Written as DNA, the CDR3 is TGTGCCAGCAGCCCGGGGAATGGAAACACTGAAGCTTTCTTT. It translates to CASSPGNGNTEAFF.

This chain links TRBV5-1 with TRBJ2-3, with 13 bases identical to TRBD2. This CDR3 has 16 amino acids. V lost 5 bases and J lost 5; bases outside the gene matches: 8. Germline V gene data show CDR1 as SGHRS and CDR2 as YFSETQ. The CDR3 nucleotides are TGCGCCAGCAGAGAAGGACTAGCGGGGGATTTAGATACGCAGTATTTT. This encodes CASREGLAGDLDTQYF.

The J gene is TRBJ2-7, the V gene TRBV7-2; 12 bases fit TRBD2. V lost 0 bases, J lost 6 bases, and 6 bases stayed unmatched. The germline V gene has CDR1 SGHTA and CDR2 FQGNSA. This CDR3 region has 16 residues. Here the CDR3 reads CASSLARTSGDGEQYF. CDR3 DNA sequence: TGTGCCAGCAGCTTAGCCCGGACTAGCGGGGATGGCGAGCAGTACTTC. Using reference TRBV7-2 and TRBJ2-7 for the parts outside the CDR3, the full variable domain is GAGVSQSPSNKVTEKGKDVELRCDPISGHTALYWYRQSLGQGLEFLIYFQGNSAPDKSGLPSDRFSAERTGGSVSTLTIQRTQQEDSAVYLCASSLARTSGDGEQYFGPGTRLTVT.

The rearrangement uses TRBV28 and TRBJ2-7, with TRBD1 matching 9 bases. This CDR3 comprises 15 residues. Germline V gene lookup returns CDR1 MDHEN and CDR2 SYDVKM. Unmatched junction bases numbered 15, after V lost 5 bases and J lost 10 bases. This CDR3 reads CASSGRGTGIVEQYF. In DNA form, the CDR3 reads TGTGCCAGCAGTGGCCGCGGGACAGGGATAGTGGAACAGTACTTC.

As for this clone: Other DNA sequences of this sample code for an identical CDR3. The chain combines TRBV28 with TRBJ1-1; D perhaps matches TRBD1 (6 bases). The CDR3 runs 16 residues. CDR1 is MDHEN, CDR2 SYDVKM, per germline. Trimming removed 1 base from V and 5 bases from J, with 17 bases in between. CDR3 sequence: CASSLFKGTGTTEAFF. The CDR3 region has the DNA TGTGCCAGCAGTTTATTTAAGGGAACGGGGACAACTGAAGCTTTCTTT.

The chain has TRBV21-1 and TRBJ1-4; TRBD1 is the table's D call, not checked against the DNA. TRBV21-1 is flagged as a pseudogene. The CDR3 is made up of 14 amino acids. This chain's CDR3 is CASSKGQDNEKLFF. CDR3 DNA: TGTGCCAGCAGCAAAGGACAGGATAATGAAAAACTGTTTTTT.

The chain couples TRBV14 to TRBJ1-4; TRBD1 matches at 10 bases. The V gene end was trimmed by 3 bases and the J gene end by 7 bases; junction bases not matched to a gene: 8. The CDR3 has 16 amino acids. Germline V gene sequence: CDR1 SGHDN, CDR2 FVKESK. The CDR3 DNA is TGTGCCAGCAGCCAGTTTGGGACAGGGGAGAGTGAAAAACTGTTTTTT. Protein product: CASSQFGTGESEKLFF.

The chain joins TRBV7-9 to TRBJ2-2, with D unclear. The CDR3 is 13 amino acids. V was cut by 5 bases and J by 1 base, with 5 bases left in between. Germline CDR1 SEHNR, CDR2 FQNEAQ (reference sequence). CDR3 nucleotide sequence: TGTGCCAGCAGCCGTTTGAACACCGGGGAGCTGTTTTTT. Its translation: CASSRLNTGELFF.

V usage is TRBV5-4 and J usage is TRBJ2-3, with D perhaps TRBD1 (8 bases). Germline V gives CDR1 SGHNT, CDR2 YYREEE (reference sequence). This CDR3 is 17 amino acids long. V was pared by 5 bases and J by 4 bases, with 23 bases between. CDR3 in amino acids: CASSLTRTGGQADTQYF. As DNA, the CDR3 is TGTGCCAGCAGTCTCACGAGAACGGGGGGACAGGCAGATACGCAGTATTTT.

This chain connects TRBV7-3 to TRBJ2-7; D is unclear. V shed 4 bases and J shed 2 bases, with 9 bases lying between them. This CDR3 has 13 amino acids. Germline assignment: CDR1 SGHTA and CDR2 FQGTGA. The CDR3 nucleotides read TGTGCCAGCAGCTCCGACTCCCCCTACGAGCAGTACTTC. It encodes CASSSDSPYEQYF. The entire variable domain, with the rest obtained from reference TRBV7-3 and TRBJ2-7, is as follows: GAGVSQTPSNKVTEKGKYVELRCDPISGHTALYWYRQSLGQGPEFLIYFQGTGAADDSGLPNDRFFAVRPEGSVSTLKIQRTERGDSAVYLCASSSDSPYEQYFGPGTRLTVT.

The chain recombines TRBV6-6 with TRBJ2-2, with 7 nucleotides matching TRBD1. The length of the CDR3 is 15 residues. Germline V gives CDR1 MNHNY, CDR2 SVGAGI (reference sequence). With 5 bases clipped from V and 0 bases from J, the junction kept 3 bases outside the gene matches. Here the CDR3 DNA reads TGTGCCAGCAGTAGACAGGGACCGAACACCGGGGAGCTGTTTTTT. It codes for CASSRQGPNTGELFF.